This T cell receptor (beta chain) was recorded in a study of cytomegalovirus exposure and HLA in healthy donors. Trimming took off 4 bases at V and 0 bases at J, with 15 bases between the two ends. The CDR3 loop spans 16 amino acids. The germline CDR1 and CDR2 sequences are SGHVS and FQNEAQ. 13 Jbeta primers and 60 Vbeta primers were used for the PCR. The assay was immunoSEQ multiplex PCR, and TCRdb's table has in-frame clones only and misses some. The repertoire has fewer than 200,000 clones, approximately 84% of them found once; the top ten carry roughly 3%. The chain couples TRBV7-8 to TRBJ1-2, with a weak D call TRBD1 (5 bases). This clonotype was obtained from a female donor in good health and CMV-seronegative. Sequenced material: PBMCs. The CDR3 nucleotides are TGTGCCAGCAGCTCGGGAGGGGTCCCCGCTAACTATGGCTACACCTTC. Translation gives CASSSGGVPANYGYTF.